This T cell receptor (beta chain) was recorded in a study of blood T cell repertoires in COVID-19. Study summary: Some COVID-19 samples were acute and others convalescent; all came from the United States, Italy and Spain. T cells, B-cell-depleted T cells, or PBMCs provided the cDNA or gDNA that served as material.

The ends lost 0 bases at V and 4 bases at J; junction bases unmatched: 4. The germline V gene has CDR1 SNHLY and CDR2 FYNNEI. CDR3 size: 16 residues. Seattle's cohort entered during active infection and was followed longitudinally. In the original analysis: Quantification of nucleated cells was approximated via reference gene primer amplification. Sequencing used immunoSEQ multiplex PCR; TCRdb keeps in-frame clones, though not all of them. Clone size and the V and J calls come from that table; the DNA yielded D and trimming. The sample consists of about 150,000 clones, 85% to 90% of them appearing once.

The sample comprised peripheral blood. The gene calls are TRBV2 and TRBJ2-1; 9 bases are a match to TRBD2. The source is a man in his late teens or twenties with COVID-19, enrolled during active disease. The CDR3 is CASSEATSGYYNEQFF. DNA for the CDR3: TGTGCCAGCAGTGAAGCGACTAGCGGTTATTACAATGAGCAGTTCTTC.